This TCR beta chain was found in a study of blood T cell repertoires in COVID-19. This table comes from immunoSEQ multiplex PCR, and its TCRdb copy is limited to in-frame clones, with some not included. Of 180,000 or so clones in the sample, roughly 83% were seen once. Trimming left V 4 bases short and J 4 bases short, with 19 bases between. This CDR3 has 16 residues. Germline assignment: CDR1 MGHRA and CDR2 YSYEKL. The chain recombines TRBV4-1 with TRBJ2-5; tentatively, D is TRBD1 (6 bases). The sequencing input was PBMCs or T cells enriched from blood (not recorded which). The clonotype was recovered from a woman between 25 and 40 years old who had recovered from COVID-19. The CDR3 coding sequence is TGCGCCAGCAGCCCACAGGGATCACCGGTATCAGAGACCCAGTACTTC. Translating gives CASSPQGSPVSETQYF.